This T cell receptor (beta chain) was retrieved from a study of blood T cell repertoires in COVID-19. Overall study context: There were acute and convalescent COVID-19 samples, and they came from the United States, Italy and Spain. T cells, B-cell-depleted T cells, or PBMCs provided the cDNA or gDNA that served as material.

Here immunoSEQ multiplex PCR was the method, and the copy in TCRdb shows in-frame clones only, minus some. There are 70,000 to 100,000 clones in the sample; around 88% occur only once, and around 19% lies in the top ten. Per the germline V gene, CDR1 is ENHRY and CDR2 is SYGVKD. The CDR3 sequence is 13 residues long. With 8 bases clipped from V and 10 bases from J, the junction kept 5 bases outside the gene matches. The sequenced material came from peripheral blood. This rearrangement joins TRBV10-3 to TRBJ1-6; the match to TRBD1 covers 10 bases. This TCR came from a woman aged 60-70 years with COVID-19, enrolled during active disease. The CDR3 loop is CAIRDRGGSPLHF. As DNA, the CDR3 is TGTGCCATCCGGGACAGGGGTGGGTCACCCCTCCACTTT.